This TCR beta chain originates from a study of regulatory T cells in long-lasting Graves disease. Time point in this sample: newly diagnosed GD, antithyroid drugs for less than 3 months. Scientists built the TCR library using RNA that was extracted from PBMCs. Building of the TCR beta libraries involved iRepertoire HTBI primers and Arm-PCR of CDR3 regions. TCRdb passed the multiplex PCR reads through MiXCR, listing each CDR3 protein once. The data hold roughly 610,000 distinct CDR3 sequences, with about 16% observed a single time. These data also featured in a second study, about T cells in Graves' hyperthyroidism and ophthalmopathy. As reported in that work: The HTBI primer set served for first-round RT-PCR of the TCR CDR3.

The clonotype originates from a young man with Graves disease. The material was peripheral blood mononuclear cells (PBMCs), obtained at new diagnosis, from a patient treated with antithyroid drugs.

CDR3 DNA sequence: TGTGCCAGCAGCTTAGTTGCATTGAAGACCCAGTACTTC. Encoded protein: CASSLVALKTQYF. This chain links TRBV7-9 with TRBJ2-5; no firm D call. This CDR3 has 13 amino acids. CDR1 and CDR2 from the germline V gene are SEHNR and FQNEAQ (reference sequence). V was pared by 1 base and J by 6 bases, with 9 bases between.